These 18 T cell receptor beta chains originate from one sample sequenced in a study of a mutant IDH1 vaccine in newly diagnosed glioma. Produced via immunoSEQ multiplex PCR; TCRdb's table is partial and in-frame only. The table records 25,000 to 40,000 clones, roughly 80% of them present only once. Their target antigens are unknown. Noted time point: week 11, during vaccination. One vaccine dose held 300 ug of mutant IDH1 20-mer peptide and came with topical imiquimod. The starting material was PBMCs, obtained from a glioma patient whose treatment included an IDH1 peptide vaccine. The receptors originated from a man aged 25 to 40 with glioma.

The chain has TRBV2 and TRBJ2-1; D is perhaps TRBD1 or TRBD2 (5 bases each). This CDR3 has 10 amino acids. Germline V lookup: CDR1 SNHLY, CDR2 FYNNEI. The ends were cut back, 6 bases at V and 10 bases at J, with 7 bases in the middle. CDR3 sequence (DNA): TGTGCCAGCAGCGGGGCGGAGCAGTTCTTC. This sequence encodes CASSGAEQFF.

The V and J genes are TRBV2 and TRBJ2-5; the match to TRBD2 covers 7 bases. CDR3 size: 14 residues. Germline CDR1 reads SNHLY; CDR2 reads FYNNEI. V dropped 6 bases and J dropped 5; count of bases not matched to a gene: 9. Here the CDR3 reads CASRSGGGGETQYF. CDR3 sequence (DNA): TGTGCCAGCAGAAGTGGGGGGGGAGGTGAGACCCAGTACTTC.

This clone was found a few times. The chain links TRBV10-1 to TRBJ1-4; TRBD1 agrees at 8 bases. This CDR3 is 14 amino acids long. Germline V gene sequence: CDR1 WNHNN, CDR2 SYGVQD (reference sequence). Unmatched junction bases numbered 4, after V lost 4 bases and J lost 6 bases. The CDR3 nucleotides are TGCGCCAGCAGTGCGGACAGGGCGGATGAAAAACTGTTTTTT. Protein sequence: CASSADRADEKLFF.

The gene calls are TRBV30 and TRBJ2-3; a weak D match, TRBD2 (6 bases). The germline gives CDR1 GTSNPN, CDR2 SVGIG (reference sequence). Trimming removed 0 bases at V and 5 bases at J, with 6 bases between. The CDR3 runs 12 residues. CDR3 bases: TGTGCCTGGAGTGTTAGCGGAGATACGCAGTATTTT. It encodes CAWSVSGDTQYF.

This clone was observed a handful of times. This chain links TRBV18 with TRBJ1-1, with D maybe TRBD1 (5 bases). V dropped 1 base and J dropped 5 bases, with 11 bases sitting between them. This CDR3 has 14 residues. The germline V gene encodes CDR1 KGHSH and CDR2 LQKENI. The CDR3 DNA reads TGTGCCAGCTCACCACGGGTGGGGGAGACTGAAGCTTTCTTT. It encodes CASSPRVGETEAFF.

This chain uses TRBV6-1 with TRBJ1-3, with unresolved D. The germline V and J ends were trimmed by 2 bases and 0 bases, with 8 bases remaining between them. The CDR3 contains 15 residues. The germline V gene encodes CDR1 MNHNS and CDR2 SASEGT. In DNA, the CDR3 is TGTGCCAGCAGTGAAACCGGCGTCTCTGGAAACACCATATATTTT. Its protein product is CASSETGVSGNTIYF.

The chain is built from TRBV2 and TRBJ2-5; 10 bases are shared with TRBD2. V shed 4 bases, J shed 4 bases, and the junction held 9 bases outside the gene matches. CDR1 is SNHLY, CDR2 FYNNEI, per germline. CDR3 length: 16 amino acids. CDR3 residues: CASSGVAGGRAETQYF. In DNA form, the CDR3 reads TGTGCCAGCAGTGGGGTAGCGGGGGGCCGGGCAGAGACCCAGTACTTC.

V gene TRBV6-7 combines with J gene TRBJ1-1, with D perhaps TRBD1 (6 bases). TRBV6-7 is noted as an ORF with a role that remains uncertain. With 4 bases removed from V and 0 bases from J, the gap between germline ends came to 12 bases. The CDR3 sequence is 15 residues long. The CDR3 sequence is CASSSRTAMNTEAFF. CDR3 bases: TGTGCCAGCAGTTCGCGGACAGCCATGAACACTGAAGCTTTCTTT.

This clone was observed once. V and J are TRBV10-1 and TRBJ1-1; TRBD1 is a possible D gene (5 bases). CDR1 is WNHNN and CDR2 is SYGVQD in the germline V gene (reference sequence). The CDR3 has 16 residues. Between the trimmed V and J ends, which lost 0 bases and 1 base, there was a span of 12 bases. The CDR3: CASSESRGTPNTEAFF. The DNA for the CDR3 is TGCGCCAGCAGTGAGTCCCGGGGGACGCCGAACACTGAAGCTTTCTTT.

V is TRBV29-1 and J is TRBJ2-5; D may be TRBD1 or TRBD2 (5 bases each). Germline V lookup: CDR1 SQVTM, CDR2 ANQGSEA. The CDR3 runs to 11 residues. Trimming left V 6 bases short and J 5 bases short, with 10 bases between. CDR3: CSVGPVETQYF. The CDR3 coding sequence is TGCAGCGTGGGACCGGTGGAGACCCAGTACTTC.

The gene calls are TRBV11-2 and TRBJ2-5, with no clear D. Germline V gene lookup returns CDR1 SGHAT and CDR2 FQNNGV. V gave up 1 base and J gave up 5 bases, with 8 bases separating them. The CDR3 loop spans 13 amino acids. The CDR3 sequence: CASSLAPPETQYF. The DNA of the CDR3 is TGTGCCAGCAGCTTAGCTCCCCCTGAGACCCAGTACTTC. The variable domain in full, completed from reference TRBV11-2 and TRBJ2-5, reads EAGVAQSPRYKIIEKRQSVAFWCNPISGHATLYWYQQILGQGPKLLIQFQNNGVVDDSQLPKDRFSAERLKGVDSTLKIQPAKLEDSAVYLCASSLAPPETQYFGPGTRLLVL.

This clone appeared once. The rearrangement links TRBV5-4 to TRBJ2-1; D not certain. The CDR3 is 12 residues long. Germline V gene lookup returns CDR1 SGHNT and CDR2 YYREEE (reference sequence). V lost 1 base, J lost 6 bases, and 5 bases lay in between. CDR3 coding DNA: TGTGCCAGCAGCTTGATGGTCAATGAGCAGTTCTTC. Translated, it gives CASSLMVNEQFF.

The genes are TRBV29-1 and TRBJ1-4, with D possibly being TRBD1 (6 bases). V dropped 4 bases and J dropped 4 bases, with 7 bases sitting between them. The CDR3 runs to 12 residues. Germline assignment: CDR1 SQVTM and CDR2 ANQGSEA. In DNA form, the CDR3 reads TGCAGCGTTGGGACAGATAATGAAAAACTGTTTTTT. Its translation is CSVGTDNEKLFF.

V and J are TRBV6-5 and TRBJ2-7; tentatively, D is TRBD1 or TRBD2 (5 bases each). Trimming took 7 bases from V and 2 from J, leaving 15 bases between them. In germline, CDR1 is MNHEY, CDR2 SVGAGI. The length of the CDR3 is 14 residues. CDR3 sequence: CASKPGPLTYEQYF. DNA of the CDR3: TGTGCCAGCAAACCGGGACCCTTGACCTACGAGCAGTACTTC.

This clone was detected once. V is TRBV6-4 and J is TRBJ2-3; D remains ambiguous. V lost 3 bases to trimming and J lost 0 bases, with 10 bases between them. This CDR3 comprises 15 residues. Germline values: CDR1 MRHNA, CDR2 SNTAGT. The CDR3 loop is CASSEAQASTDTQYF. CDR3 DNA sequence: TGTGCCAGCAGTGAGGCCCAAGCTAGCACAGATACGCAGTATTTT.

The chain is built from TRBV5-1 and TRBJ2-5, with D maybe TRBD2 (5 bases). V lost 6 bases, J lost 0 bases, and 9 bases lay in between. The CDR3 spans 13 residues. Germline V lookup: CDR1 SGHRS, CDR2 YFSETQ. CDR3 sequence: CASKEVNQETQYF. DNA for the CDR3: TGCGCCAGCAAGGAGGTGAACCAAGAGACCCAGTACTTC. Supplemented by reference TRBV5-1 and TRBJ2-5, the full variable domain reads KAGVTQTPRYLIKTRGQQVTLSCSPISGHRSVSWYQQTPGQGLQFLFEYFSETQRNKGNFPGRFSGRQFSNSRSEMNVSTLELGDSALYLCASKEVNQETQYFGPGTRLLVL.

The chain links TRBV19 to TRBJ1-5; tentative D call: TRBD1 (6 bases). Germline loops: CDR1 LNHDA, CDR2 SQIVND (reference sequence). CDR3 length equals 14 residues. Trimming shortened V by 4 bases and J by 1 base, and 8 bases separated the two germline ends. For the CDR3, the DNA is TGTGCCAGTAGTACGGGGGGCAGCAATCAGCCCCAGCATTTT. Translated: CASSTGGSNQPQHF.

The chain couples TRBV7-2 to TRBJ1-1, with D unresolved. The length of the CDR3 is 14 residues. Per the germline V gene, CDR1 is SGHTA and CDR2 is FQGNSA. Trimming stripped 1 base from V and 5 bases from J, with 11 bases between. CDR3 bases: TGTGCCAGCAGCTTAGGCAGATCTCGGACTGAAGCTTTCTTT. Translation: CASSLGRSRTEAFF.